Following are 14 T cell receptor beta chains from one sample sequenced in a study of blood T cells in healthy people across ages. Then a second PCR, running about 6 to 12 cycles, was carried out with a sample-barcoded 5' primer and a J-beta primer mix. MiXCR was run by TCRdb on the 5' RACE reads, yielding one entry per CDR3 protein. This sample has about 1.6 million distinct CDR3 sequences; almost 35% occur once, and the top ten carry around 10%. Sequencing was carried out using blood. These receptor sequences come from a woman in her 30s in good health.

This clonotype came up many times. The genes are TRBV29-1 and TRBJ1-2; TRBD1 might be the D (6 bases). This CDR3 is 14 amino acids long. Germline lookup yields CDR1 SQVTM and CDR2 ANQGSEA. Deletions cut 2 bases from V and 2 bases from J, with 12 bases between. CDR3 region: CSVEIGGANYGYTF. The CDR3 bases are TGCAGCGTTGAAATAGGGGGGGCGAACTATGGCTACACCTTC.

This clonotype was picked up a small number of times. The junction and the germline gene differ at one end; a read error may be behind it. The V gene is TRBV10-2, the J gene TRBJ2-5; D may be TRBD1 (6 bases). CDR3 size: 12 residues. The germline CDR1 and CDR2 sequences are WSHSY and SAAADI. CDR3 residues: CATSYGGETQYF. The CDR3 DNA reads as TGCGCCACCAGTTATGGGGGCGAGACCCAGTACTTC.

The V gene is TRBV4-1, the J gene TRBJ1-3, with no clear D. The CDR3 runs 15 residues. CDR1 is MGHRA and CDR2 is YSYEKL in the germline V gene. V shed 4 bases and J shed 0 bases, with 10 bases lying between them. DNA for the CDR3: TGCGCCAGCAGCCTGTCAGGACCCTCTGGAAACACCATATATTTT. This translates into CASSLSGPSGNTIYF.

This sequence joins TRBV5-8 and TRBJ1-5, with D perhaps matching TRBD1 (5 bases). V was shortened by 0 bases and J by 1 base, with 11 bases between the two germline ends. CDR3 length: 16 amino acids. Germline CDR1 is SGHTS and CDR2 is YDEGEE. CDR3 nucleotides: TGTGCCAGCAGCTTGGGGTCGGGGGAAAGCAATCAGCCCCAGCATTTT. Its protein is CASSLGSGESNQPQHF. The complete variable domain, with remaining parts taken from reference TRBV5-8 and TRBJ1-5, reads EAGVTQSPTHLIKTRGQQATLRCSPISGHTSVYWYQQALGLGLQFLLWYDEGEERNRGNFPPRFSGRQFPNYSSELNVNALELEDSALYLCASSLGSGESNQPQHFGDGTRLSIL.

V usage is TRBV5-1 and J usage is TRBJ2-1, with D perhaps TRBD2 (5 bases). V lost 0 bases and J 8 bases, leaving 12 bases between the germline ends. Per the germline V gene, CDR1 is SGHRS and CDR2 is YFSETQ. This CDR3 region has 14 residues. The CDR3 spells CASSLEGSSYEQFF. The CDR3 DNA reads TGCGCCAGCAGCTTGGAAGGGAGTAGCTATGAGCAGTTCTTC.

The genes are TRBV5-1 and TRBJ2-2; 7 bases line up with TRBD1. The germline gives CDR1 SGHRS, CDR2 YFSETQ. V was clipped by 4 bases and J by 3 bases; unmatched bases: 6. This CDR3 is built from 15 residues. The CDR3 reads CASSRTGRDTGELFF. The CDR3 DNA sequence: TGCGCCAGCAGCCGGACAGGACGGGACACCGGGGAGCTGTTTTTT.

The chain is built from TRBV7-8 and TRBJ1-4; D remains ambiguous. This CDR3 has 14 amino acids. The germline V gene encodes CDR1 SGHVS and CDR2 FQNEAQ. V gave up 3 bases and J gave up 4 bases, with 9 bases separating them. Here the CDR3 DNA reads TGTGCCAGCAGCTTGATTGGATTTAATGAAAAACTGTTTTTT. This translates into CASSLIGFNEKLFF.

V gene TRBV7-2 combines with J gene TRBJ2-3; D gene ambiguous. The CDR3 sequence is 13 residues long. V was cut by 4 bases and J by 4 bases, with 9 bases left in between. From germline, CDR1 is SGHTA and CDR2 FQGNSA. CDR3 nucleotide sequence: TGTGCCAGCAGCTACCTAGAGCCAGATACGCAGTATTTT. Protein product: CASSYLEPDTQYF.

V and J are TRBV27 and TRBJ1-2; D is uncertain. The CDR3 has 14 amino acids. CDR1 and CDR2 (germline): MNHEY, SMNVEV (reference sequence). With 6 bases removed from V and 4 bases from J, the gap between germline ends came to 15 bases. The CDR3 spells CASRIRGEAYGYTF. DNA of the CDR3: TGTGCCAGCAGGATCCGCGGGGAGGCCTATGGCTACACCTTC.

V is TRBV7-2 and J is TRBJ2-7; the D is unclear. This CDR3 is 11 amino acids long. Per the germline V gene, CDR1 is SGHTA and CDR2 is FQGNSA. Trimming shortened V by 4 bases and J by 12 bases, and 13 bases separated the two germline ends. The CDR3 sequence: CASSSMTFPYF. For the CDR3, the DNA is TGTGCCAGCAGCTCCATGACATTCCCGTACTTC.

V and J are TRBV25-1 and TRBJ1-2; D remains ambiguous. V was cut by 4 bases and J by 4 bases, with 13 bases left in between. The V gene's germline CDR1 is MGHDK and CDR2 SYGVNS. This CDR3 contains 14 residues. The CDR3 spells CASSVLGEVYGYTF. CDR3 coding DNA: TGTGCCAGCAGTGTCCTCGGGGAAGTCTATGGCTACACCTTC.

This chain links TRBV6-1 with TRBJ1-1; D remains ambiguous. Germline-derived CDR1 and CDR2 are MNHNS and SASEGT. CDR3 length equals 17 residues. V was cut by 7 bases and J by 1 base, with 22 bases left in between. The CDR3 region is CASKSWALEGWNTEAFF. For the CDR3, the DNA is TGTGCCAGCAAGTCATGGGCGCTCGAAGGATGGAACACTGAAGCTTTCTTT.

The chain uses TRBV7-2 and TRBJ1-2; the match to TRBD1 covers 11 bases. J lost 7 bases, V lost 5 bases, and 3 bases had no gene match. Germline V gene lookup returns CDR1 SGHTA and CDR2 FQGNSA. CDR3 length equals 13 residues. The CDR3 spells CASSEGTGGGYTF. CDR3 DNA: TGTGCCAGCAGCGAAGGGACAGGGGGTGGCTACACCTTC.

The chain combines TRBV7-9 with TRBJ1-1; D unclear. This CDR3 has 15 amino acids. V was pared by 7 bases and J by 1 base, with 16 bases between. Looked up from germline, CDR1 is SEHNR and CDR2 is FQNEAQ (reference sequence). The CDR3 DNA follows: TGTGCCAGCAACCCTCCCGTGGCAGGGAACACTGAAGCTTTCTTT. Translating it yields CASNPPVAGNTEAFF.